This T cell receptor (beta chain) comes out of a study of lymphopenia after photon versus proton radiotherapy. Remarks on this clone: No antigen is known for it.

This table comes from immunoSEQ multiplex PCR, and its TCRdb copy is limited to in-frame clones, with some not included. The repertoire has 37,000 or so clones, around 84% of them found once; the top ten carry under 13%. Findings of the study overall: Oligoclonal CD8+ Temra expansion after nadir drove photon patients' diversity drop. Authors raise, but do not show, better survival with proton therapy. Photon-treated patients lost naive T cells and TCR diversity; proton-treated stayed stable.

Trimming took off 6 bases at V and 3 bases at J, with 13 bases between the two ends. CDR1 and CDR2 from the germline V gene are SEHNR and FQNEAQ (reference sequence). The CDR3 contains 14 residues. This chain connects TRBV7-9 to TRBJ2-3; tentatively, D is TRBD1 (7 bases). Sample: peripheral blood, taken from a patient treated with proton-based radiotherapy. The sequence was obtained from a woman between 70 and 85 years old with pancreatic cancer. Some clones in this sample may be carry-over from other donors' samples. The CDR3 loop is CASSDPGGTDTQYF. The CDR3 coding sequence is TGTGCCAGCAGTGACCCAGGGGGGACAGATACGCAGTATTTT.